This record concerns one TCR beta chain sequence. No antigen is known for it. These data originate in a study of early T cells in non-severe SARS-CoV-2 infection. Across the study: Sequencing targeted bulk RNA from unsorted whole blood, leaving chains unpaired.

Study-wide results and limits: VDJdb matching, biased toward anti-spike CD8 responses, missed private and CD4 specificities.

Unique molecular identifiers (one per individual cDNA molecule) were attached. TCRdb used MiXCR to reprocess the 5' RACE reads, holding one entry per CDR3 protein. The sample shows 75,000 to 80,000 distinct CDR3 sequences, 11% of them seen only once. Deletions cut 5 bases from V and 0 bases from J, with 20 bases between. Germline V gene sequence: CDR1 SGHVS, CDR2 FQNEAQ. This CDR3 contains 18 residues. This sample comprised whole blood, obtained at baseline. The chain combines TRBV7-8 with TRBJ2-4; D ambiguous. The TCR sequence derives from an adult who was a healthcare worker with PCR-confirmed SARS-CoV-2 infection or an uninfected control (not recorded which). As DNA, the CDR3 is TGTGCCAGCAGCCCCTCCGGACCGTCGAGTTTAGCCAAAAACATTCAGTACTTC. Its translation: CASSPSGPSSLAKNIQYF.